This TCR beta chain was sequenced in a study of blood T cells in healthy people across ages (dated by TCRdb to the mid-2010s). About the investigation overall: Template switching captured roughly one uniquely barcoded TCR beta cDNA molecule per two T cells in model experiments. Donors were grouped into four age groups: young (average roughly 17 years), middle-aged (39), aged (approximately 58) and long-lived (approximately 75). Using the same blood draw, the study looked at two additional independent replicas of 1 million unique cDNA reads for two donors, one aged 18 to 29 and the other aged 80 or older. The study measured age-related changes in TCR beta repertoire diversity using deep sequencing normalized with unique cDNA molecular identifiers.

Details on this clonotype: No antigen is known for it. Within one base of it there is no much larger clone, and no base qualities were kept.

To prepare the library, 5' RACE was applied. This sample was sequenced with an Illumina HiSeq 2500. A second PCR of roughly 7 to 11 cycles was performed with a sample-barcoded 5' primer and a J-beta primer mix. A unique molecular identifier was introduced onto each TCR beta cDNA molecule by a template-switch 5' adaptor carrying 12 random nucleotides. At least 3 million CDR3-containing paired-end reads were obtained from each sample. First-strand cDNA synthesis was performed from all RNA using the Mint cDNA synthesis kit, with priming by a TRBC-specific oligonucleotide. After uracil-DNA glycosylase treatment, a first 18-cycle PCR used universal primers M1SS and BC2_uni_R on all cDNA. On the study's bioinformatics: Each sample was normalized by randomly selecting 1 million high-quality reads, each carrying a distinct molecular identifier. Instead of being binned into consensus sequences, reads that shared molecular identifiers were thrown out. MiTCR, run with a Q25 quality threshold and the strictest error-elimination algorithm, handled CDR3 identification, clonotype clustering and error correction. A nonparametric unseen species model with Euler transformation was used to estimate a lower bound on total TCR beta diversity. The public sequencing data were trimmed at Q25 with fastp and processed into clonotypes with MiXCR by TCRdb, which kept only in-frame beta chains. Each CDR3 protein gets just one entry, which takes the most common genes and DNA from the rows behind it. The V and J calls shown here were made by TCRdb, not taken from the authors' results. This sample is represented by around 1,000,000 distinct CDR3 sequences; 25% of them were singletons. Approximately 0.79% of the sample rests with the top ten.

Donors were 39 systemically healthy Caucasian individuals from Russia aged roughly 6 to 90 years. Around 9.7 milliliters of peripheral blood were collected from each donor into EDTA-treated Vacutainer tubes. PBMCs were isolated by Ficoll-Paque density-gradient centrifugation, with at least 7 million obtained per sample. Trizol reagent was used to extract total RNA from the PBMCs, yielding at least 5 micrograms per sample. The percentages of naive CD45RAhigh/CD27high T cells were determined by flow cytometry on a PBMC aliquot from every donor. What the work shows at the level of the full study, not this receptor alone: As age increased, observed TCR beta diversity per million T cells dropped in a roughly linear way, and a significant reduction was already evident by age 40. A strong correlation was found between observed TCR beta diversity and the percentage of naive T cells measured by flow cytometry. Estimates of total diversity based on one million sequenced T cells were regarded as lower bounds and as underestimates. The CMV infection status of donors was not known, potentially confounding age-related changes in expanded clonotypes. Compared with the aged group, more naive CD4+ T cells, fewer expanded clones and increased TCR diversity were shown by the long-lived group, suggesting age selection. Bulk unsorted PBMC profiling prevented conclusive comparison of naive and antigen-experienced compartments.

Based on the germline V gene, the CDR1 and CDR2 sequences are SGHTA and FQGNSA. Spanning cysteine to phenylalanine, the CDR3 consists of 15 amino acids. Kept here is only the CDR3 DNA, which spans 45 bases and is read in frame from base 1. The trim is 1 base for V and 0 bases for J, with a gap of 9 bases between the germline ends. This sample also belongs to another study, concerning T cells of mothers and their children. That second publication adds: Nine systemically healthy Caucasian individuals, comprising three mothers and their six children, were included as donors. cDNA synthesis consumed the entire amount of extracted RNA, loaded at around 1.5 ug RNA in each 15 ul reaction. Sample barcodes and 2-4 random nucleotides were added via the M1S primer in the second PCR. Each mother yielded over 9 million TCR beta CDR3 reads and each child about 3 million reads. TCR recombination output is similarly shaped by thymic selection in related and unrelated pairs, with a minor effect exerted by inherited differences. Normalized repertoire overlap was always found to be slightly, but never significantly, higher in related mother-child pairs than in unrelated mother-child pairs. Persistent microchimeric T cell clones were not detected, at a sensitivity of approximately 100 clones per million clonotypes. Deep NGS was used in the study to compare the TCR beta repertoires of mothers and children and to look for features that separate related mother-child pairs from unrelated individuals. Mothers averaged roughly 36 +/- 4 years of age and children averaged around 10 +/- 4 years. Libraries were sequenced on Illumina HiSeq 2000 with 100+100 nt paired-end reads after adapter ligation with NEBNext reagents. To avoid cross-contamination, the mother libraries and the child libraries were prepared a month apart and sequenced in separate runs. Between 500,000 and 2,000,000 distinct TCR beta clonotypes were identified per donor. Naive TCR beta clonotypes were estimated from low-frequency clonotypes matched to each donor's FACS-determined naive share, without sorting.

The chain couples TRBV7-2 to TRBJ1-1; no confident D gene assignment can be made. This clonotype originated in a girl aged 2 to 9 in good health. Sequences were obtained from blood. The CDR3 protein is CASSLDSAMNTEAFF. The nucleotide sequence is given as TGTGCCAGCAGCTTAGATTCAGCCATGAACACTGAAGCTTTCTTT.